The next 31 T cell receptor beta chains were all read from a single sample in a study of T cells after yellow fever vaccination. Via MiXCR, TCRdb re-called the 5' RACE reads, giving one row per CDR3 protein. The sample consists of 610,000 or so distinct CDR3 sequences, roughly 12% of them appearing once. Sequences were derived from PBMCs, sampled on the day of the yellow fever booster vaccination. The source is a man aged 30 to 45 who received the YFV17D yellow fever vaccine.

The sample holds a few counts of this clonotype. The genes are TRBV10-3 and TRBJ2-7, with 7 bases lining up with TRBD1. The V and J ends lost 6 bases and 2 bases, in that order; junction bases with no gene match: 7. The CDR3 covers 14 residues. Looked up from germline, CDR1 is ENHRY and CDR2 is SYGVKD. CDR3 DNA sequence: TGTGCCATCAGACTGACAGGGAGCACCTACGAGCAGTACTTC. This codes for CAIRLTGSTYEQYF.

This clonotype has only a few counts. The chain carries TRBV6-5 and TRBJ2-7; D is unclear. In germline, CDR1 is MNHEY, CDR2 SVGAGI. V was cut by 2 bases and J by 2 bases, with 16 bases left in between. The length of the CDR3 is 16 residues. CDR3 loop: CASSYAAFGPPYEQYF. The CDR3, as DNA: TGTGCCAGCAGTTACGCGGCATTCGGACCCCCCTACGAGCAGTACTTC.

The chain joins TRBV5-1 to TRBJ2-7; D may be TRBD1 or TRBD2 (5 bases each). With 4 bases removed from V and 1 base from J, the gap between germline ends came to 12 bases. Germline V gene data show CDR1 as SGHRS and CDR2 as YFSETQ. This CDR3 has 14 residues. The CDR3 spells CASSHRDGSYEQYF. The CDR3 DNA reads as TGCGCCAGCAGCCACCGGGACGGGTCCTACGAGCAGTACTTC.

The CDR3: CSASGTGDIQPSYEQYF. In nucleotides, the CDR3 is TGCAGTGCTAGTGGGACAGGCGATATCCAACCTTCCTACGAGCAGTACTTC. The chain combines TRBV20-1 with TRBJ2-7, with TRBD1 identical over 8 bases. CDR3 length: 17 amino acids. V trimming: 3 bases; J trimming: 1 base; junction bases outside the gene matches: 14. In germline, CDR1 is DFQATT, CDR2 SNEGSKA (reference sequence).

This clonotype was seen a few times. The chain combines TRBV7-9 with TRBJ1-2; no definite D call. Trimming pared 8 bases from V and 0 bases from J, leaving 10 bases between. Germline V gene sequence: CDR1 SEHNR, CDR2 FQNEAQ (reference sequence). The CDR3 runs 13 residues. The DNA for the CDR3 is TGTGCCAGCTCTCAGGAACCTAACTATGGCTACACCTTC. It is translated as CASSQEPNYGYTF. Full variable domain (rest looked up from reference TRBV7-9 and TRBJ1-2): DTGVSQNPRHKITKRGQNVTFRCDPISEHNRLYWYRQTLGQGPEFLTYFQNEAQLEKSRLLSDRFSAERPKGSFSTLEIQRTEQGDSAMYLCASSQEPNYGYTFGSGTRLTVV.

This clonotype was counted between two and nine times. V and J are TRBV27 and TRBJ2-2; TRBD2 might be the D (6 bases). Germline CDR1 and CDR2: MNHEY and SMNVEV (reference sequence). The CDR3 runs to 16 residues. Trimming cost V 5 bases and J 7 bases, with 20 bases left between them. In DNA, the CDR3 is TGTGCCAGCAGTCCCGGGACTGTCTCCACTGTCGGGGAGCTGTTTTTT. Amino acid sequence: CASSPGTVSTVGELFF.

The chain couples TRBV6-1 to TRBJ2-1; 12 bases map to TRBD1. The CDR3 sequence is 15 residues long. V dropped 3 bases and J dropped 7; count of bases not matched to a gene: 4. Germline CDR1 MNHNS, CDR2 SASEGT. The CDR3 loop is CASSDRDRGRNEQFF. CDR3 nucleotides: TGTGCCAGCAGTGACCGGGACAGGGGGCGGAATGAGCAGTTCTTC.

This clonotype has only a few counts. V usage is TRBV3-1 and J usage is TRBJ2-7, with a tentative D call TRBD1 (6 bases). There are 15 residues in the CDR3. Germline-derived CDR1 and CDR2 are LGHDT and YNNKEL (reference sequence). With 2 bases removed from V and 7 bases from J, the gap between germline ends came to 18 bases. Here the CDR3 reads CASSQRWDLRGEQYF. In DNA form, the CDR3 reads TGTGCCAGCAGCCAAAGGTGGGACCTGAGGGGGGAGCAGTACTTC.

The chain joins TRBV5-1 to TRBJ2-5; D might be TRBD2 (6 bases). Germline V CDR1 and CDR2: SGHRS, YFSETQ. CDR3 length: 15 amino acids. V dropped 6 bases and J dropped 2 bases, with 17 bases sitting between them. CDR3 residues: CASNHGGSGQETQYF. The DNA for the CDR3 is TGCGCCAGCAATCACGGAGGGTCGGGACAAGAGACCCAGTACTTC.

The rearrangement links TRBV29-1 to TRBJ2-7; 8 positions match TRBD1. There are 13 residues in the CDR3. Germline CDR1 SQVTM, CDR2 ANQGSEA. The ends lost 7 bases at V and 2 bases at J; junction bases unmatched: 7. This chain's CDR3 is CSARDRITYEQYF. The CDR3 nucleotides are TGCAGCGCAAGGGACAGGATAACCTACGAGCAGTACTTC.

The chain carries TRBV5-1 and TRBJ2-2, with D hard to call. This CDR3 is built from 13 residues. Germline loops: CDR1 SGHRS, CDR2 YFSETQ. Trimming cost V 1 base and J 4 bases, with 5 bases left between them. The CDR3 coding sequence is TGCGCCAGCAGCTTGTATGCCACCGGGGAGCTGTTTTTT. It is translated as CASSLYATGELFF.

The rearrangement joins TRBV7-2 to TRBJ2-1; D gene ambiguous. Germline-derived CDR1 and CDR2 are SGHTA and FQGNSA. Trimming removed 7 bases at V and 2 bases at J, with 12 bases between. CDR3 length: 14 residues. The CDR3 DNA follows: TGTGCCAGCACCCCGGCCGGGCCCTACAATGAGCAGTTCTTC. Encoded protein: CASTPAGPYNEQFF.

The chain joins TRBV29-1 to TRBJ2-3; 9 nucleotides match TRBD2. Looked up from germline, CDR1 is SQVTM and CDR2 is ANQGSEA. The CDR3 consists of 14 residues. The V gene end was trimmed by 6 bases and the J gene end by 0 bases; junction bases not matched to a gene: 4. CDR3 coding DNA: TGCAGCGTCCCGCTAGCGGGAAGCACAGATACGCAGTATTTT. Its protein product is CSVPLAGSTDTQYF.

The CDR3 sequence is CSASDSGTSELYEQYF. The CDR3 bases are TGCAGTGCTTCCGATTCCGGGACTAGCGAACTCTACGAGCAGTACTTC. This chain connects TRBV20-1 to TRBJ2-7; TRBD2 matches 10 bases. Per germline, CDR1 DFQATT and CDR2 SNEGSKA (reference sequence). The V gene end was trimmed by 5 bases and the J gene end by 3 bases; junction bases not matched to a gene: 13. The CDR3 has 16 residues.

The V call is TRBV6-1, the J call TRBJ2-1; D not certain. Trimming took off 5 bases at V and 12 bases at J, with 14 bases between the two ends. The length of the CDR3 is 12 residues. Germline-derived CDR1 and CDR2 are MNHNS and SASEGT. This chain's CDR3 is CASSSDLHGQFF. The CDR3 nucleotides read TGTGCCAGCAGTTCTGATTTGCATGGGCAGTTCTTC.

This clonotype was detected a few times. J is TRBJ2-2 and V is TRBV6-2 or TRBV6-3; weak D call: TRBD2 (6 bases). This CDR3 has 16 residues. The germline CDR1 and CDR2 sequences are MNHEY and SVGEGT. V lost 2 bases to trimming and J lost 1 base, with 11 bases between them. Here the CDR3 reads CASSYDGGMNTGELFF. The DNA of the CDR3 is TGTGCCAGCAGTTACGACGGGGGAATGAACACCGGGGAGCTGTTTTTT.

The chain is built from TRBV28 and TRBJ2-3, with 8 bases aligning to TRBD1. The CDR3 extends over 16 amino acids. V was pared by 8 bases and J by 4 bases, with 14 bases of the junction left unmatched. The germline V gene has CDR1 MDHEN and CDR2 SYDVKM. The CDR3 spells CASVRTGRFLADTQYF. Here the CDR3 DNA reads TGTGCCAGCGTACGGACAGGGAGGTTTTTAGCAGATACGCAGTATTTT.

The CDR3 DNA follows: TGCAGTGCTCCACGACAGCAAGAGACCCAGTACTTC. It translates to CSAPRQQETQYF. V usage is TRBV20-1 and J usage is TRBJ2-5, with D perhaps matching TRBD1 (5 bases). The V gene lost 5 bases and the J gene lost 2 bases, with 9 bases spanning the gap. The germline V gene has CDR1 DFQATT and CDR2 SNEGSKA (reference sequence). This CDR3 has 12 amino acids.

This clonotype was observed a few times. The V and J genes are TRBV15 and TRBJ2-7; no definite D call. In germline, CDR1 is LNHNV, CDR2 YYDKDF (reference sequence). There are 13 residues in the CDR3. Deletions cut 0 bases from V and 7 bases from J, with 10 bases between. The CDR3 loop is CATSRETQLEQYF. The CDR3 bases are TGTGCCACCAGCAGAGAGACTCAACTGGAGCAGTACTTC.

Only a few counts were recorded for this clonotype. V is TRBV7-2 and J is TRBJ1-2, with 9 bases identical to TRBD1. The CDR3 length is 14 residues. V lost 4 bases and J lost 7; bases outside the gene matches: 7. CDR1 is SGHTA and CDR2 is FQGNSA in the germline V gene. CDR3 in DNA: TGTGCCAGCAGCTCGGACAGGGGCATCGGTGGCTACACCTTC. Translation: CASSSDRGIGGYTF.

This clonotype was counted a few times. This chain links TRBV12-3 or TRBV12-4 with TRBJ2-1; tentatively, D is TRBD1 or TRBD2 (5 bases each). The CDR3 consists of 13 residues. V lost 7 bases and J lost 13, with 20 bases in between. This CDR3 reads CASILVGVEQQFF. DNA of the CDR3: TGTGCCAGCATCCTTGTGGGGGTTGAGCAACAGTTCTTC.

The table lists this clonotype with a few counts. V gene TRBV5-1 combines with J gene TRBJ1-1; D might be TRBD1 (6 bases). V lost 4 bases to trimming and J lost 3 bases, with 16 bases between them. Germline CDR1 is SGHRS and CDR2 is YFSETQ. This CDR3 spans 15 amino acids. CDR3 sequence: CASSGPGQRYTEAFF. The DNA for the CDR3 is TGCGCCAGCAGCGGACCGGGACAACGGTACACTGAAGCTTTCTTT.

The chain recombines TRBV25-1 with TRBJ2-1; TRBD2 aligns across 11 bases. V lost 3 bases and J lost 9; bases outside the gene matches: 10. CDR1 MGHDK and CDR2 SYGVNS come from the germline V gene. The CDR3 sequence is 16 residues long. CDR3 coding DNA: TGTGCCAGCAGTGACCCCGGAGCTAGCGGGAGGATTGAGCAGTTCTTC. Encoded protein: CASSDPGASGRIEQFF.

CDR3 sequence: CASSVDLGRTQYF. The CDR3 DNA is TGTGCCAGCAGCGTAGACCTGGGAAGGACCCAGTACTTC. The chain uses TRBV9 and TRBJ2-5; unclear D gene. This CDR3 contains 13 residues. The germline V and J ends were trimmed by 0 bases and 7 bases, with 10 bases remaining between them. Germline lookup yields CDR1 SGDLS and CDR2 YYNGEE. The full variable domain, its missing parts supplied by reference TRBV9 and TRBJ2-5, is DSGVTQTPKHLITATGQRVTLRCSPRSGDLSVYWYQQSLDQGLQFLIQYYNGEERAKGNILERFSAQQFPDLHSELNLSSLELGDSALYFCASSVDLGRTQYFGPGTRLLVL.

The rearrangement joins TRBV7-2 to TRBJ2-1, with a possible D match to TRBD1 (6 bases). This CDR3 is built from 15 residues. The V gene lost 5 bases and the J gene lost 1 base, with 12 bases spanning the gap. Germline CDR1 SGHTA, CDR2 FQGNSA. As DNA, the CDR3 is TGTGCCAGCAGCGAGACGACAGGATCCTACAATGAGCAGTTCTTC. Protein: CASSETTGSYNEQFF.

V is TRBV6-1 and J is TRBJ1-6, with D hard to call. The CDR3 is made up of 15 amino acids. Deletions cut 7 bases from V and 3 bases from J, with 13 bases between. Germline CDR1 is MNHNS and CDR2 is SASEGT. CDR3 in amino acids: CASTTAGVYNSPLHF. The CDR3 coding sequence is TGTGCCAGCACTACCGCGGGTGTCTATAATTCACCCCTCCACTTT.

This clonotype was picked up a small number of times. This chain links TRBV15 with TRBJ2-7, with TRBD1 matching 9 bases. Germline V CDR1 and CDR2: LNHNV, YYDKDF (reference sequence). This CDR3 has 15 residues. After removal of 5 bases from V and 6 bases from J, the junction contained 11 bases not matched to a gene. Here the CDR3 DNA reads TGTGCCACCAGCCACCCGGGACAGGGCTCTCTCGAGCAGTACTTC. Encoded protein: CATSHPGQGSLEQYF.

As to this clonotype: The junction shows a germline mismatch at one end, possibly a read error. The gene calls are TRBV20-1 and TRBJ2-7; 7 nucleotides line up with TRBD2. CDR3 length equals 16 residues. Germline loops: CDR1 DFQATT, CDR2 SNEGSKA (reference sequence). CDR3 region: CSSRDPSASGLYEQYF. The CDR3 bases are TGCAGTTCTAGAGATCCTTCAGCTAGCGGTTTGTACGAGCAGTACTTC.

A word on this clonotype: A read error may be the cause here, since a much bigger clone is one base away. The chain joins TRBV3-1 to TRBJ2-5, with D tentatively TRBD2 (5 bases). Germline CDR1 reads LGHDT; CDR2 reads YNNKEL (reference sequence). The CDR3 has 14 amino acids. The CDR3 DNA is TGTGCCAGCAGCCAATTTAGCGCCCAAGAGCCCCAGTACTTC. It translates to CASSQFSAQEPQYF.

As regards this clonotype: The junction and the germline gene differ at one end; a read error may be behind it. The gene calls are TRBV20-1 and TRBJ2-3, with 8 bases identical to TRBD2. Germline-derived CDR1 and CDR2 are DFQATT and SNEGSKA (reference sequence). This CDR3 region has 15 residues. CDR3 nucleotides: TGCAGTGCCCGGACTAGCACGGATCATTCAGATACGCAGAATTTT. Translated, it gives CSARTSTDHSDTQNF.

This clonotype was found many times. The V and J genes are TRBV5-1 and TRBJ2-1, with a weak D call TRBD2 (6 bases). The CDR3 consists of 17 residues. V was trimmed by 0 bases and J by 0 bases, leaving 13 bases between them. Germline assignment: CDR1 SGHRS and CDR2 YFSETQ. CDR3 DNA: TGCGCCAGCAGCTTGGATCCAGCGGGCCTCTCCTACAATGAGCAGTTCTTC. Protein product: CASSLDPAGLSYNEQFF.